These 16 T cell receptor beta chains share one sample of origin, sequenced in a study of T-cell memory formation after mild COVID-19. TCRdb reprocessed the 5' RACE reads with MiXCR, giving one entry per CDR3 protein. The sample contains roughly 280,000 distinct CDR3 sequences, around 16% of which appear only once. Material for sequencing was PBMCs or a T cell subset sorted from them (not recorded which). These receptor sequences come from a man aged 18 to 29 who had mild COVID-19 (a few samples of this study predate the infection). Cell type and time point are not known.

This clonotype has more than one count but fewer than ten. This chain joins TRBV5-1 and TRBJ2-5, with TRBD1 matching over 8 bases. The length of the CDR3 is 15 residues. Germline V gene data show CDR1 as SGHRS and CDR2 as YFSETQ. The V and J ends lost 4 bases and 1 base, in that order; junction bases with no gene match: 6. The CDR3 DNA is TGCGCCAGCAGCCATGGGACAGGCTCCCAAGAGACCCAGTACTTC. Translated: CASSHGTGSQETQYF.

This clonotype was seen ten or more times. The chain joins TRBV5-4 to TRBJ2-3; D remains ambiguous. Trimming removed 2 bases at V and 2 bases at J, with 9 bases between. Germline V lookup: CDR1 SGHNT, CDR2 YYREEE (reference sequence). The CDR3 length is 14 residues. The CDR3 DNA is TGTGCCAGCAGCTTTCCCGAGATCACAGATACGCAGTATTTT. Its protein is CASSFPEITDTQYF.

V usage is TRBV12-3 or TRBV12-4 and J usage is TRBJ1-2; TRBD1 matches 9 bases. The CDR3 runs to 13 residues. V shed 5 bases and J 8 bases; nucleotides not matched to a gene: 6. DNA of the CDR3: TGTGCCAGCAGTCGGGACAGGGTAGAGGGCTACACCTTC. This translates into CASSRDRVEGYTF.

This clonotype has just a few counts. This chain connects TRBV7-8 to TRBJ2-7; TRBD2 aligns across 10 bases. The ends lost 5 bases at V and 6 bases at J; junction bases unmatched: 10. The CDR3 is 15 amino acids. Germline V gene sequence: CDR1 SGHVS, CDR2 FQNEAQ. The CDR3 loop reads CASSQEASGGGEQYF. The CDR3, as DNA: TGTGCCAGCAGCCAGGAGGCAAGCGGGGGGGGCGAGCAGTACTTC.

The chain uses TRBV7-9 and TRBJ1-3, with no clear D. Germline CDR1 and CDR2: SEHNR and FQNEAQ (reference sequence). The CDR3 covers 14 residues. V lost 11 bases and J 0 bases, leaving 14 bases between the germline ends. This chain's CDR3 is CAGSTGNSGNTIYF. CDR3 nucleotide sequence: TGTGCCGGATCGACCGGGAACTCTGGAAACACCATATATTTT.

The CDR3 nucleotides read TGTGCCTCCCGAATCCTCCCGACAGTTGCCTATGGCTACACCTTC. This encodes CASRILPTVAYGYTF. This chain joins TRBV2 and TRBJ1-2; maybe TRBD1 (5 bases). Germline CDR1 and CDR2: SNHLY and FYNNEI. V was cut by 11 bases and J by 4 bases, with 23 bases left in between. This CDR3 is 15 amino acids long.

The V call is TRBV6-2 or TRBV6-3, the J call TRBJ1-5, with a weak D call TRBD1 (5 bases). The CDR3 contains 14 residues. Germline V gene data show CDR1 as MNHEY and CDR2 as SVGEGT. V was pared by 0 bases and J by 6 bases, with 9 bases between. CDR3 bases: TGTGCCAGCAGTTACTCAGGAGGGGTTCAGCCCCAGCATTTT. It is translated as CASSYSGGVQPQHF.

The chain is built from TRBV4-3 and TRBJ2-1, with D maybe TRBD1 (6 bases). Germline V gives CDR1 LGHNA, CDR2 YSLEER. V was shortened by 4 bases and J by 1 base, with 14 bases between the two germline ends. The CDR3 is 16 amino acids. In DNA, the CDR3 is TGCGCCAGCAGCCTAGGACAGAGTCTTTCCTACAATGAGCAGTTCTTC. As protein: CASSLGQSLSYNEQFF.

The rearrangement joins TRBV7-9 to TRBJ2-1, with D unclear. Per the germline V gene, CDR1 is SEHNR and CDR2 is FQNEAQ (reference sequence). This CDR3 spans 17 amino acids. V lost 3 bases, J lost 3 bases, and 18 bases lay in between. The CDR3 here is CASSLVRAGGFYNEQFF. The DNA for the CDR3 is TGTGCCAGCAGCTTGGTTCGGGCCGGCGGATTCTACAATGAGCAGTTCTTC.

This clonotype was detected only a few times. The V gene is TRBV5-1, the J gene TRBJ1-6; D may be TRBD1 (5 bases). Trimming removed 0 bases at V and 11 bases at J, with 21 bases between. CDR1 and CDR2 (germline): SGHRS, YFSETQ. This CDR3 has 17 amino acids. CDR3 bases: TGCGCCAGCAGCTTGGGCTCCCTCGGGACTTCGGTGACACCCCTCCACTTT. It translates to CASSLGSLGTSVTPLHF.

The chain has TRBV7-2 and TRBJ2-3; 9 bases line up with TRBD2. J gave up 2 bases and V 1 base, and 4 bases lay outside the gene matches. CDR3 length: 16 amino acids. Germline loops: CDR1 SGHTA, CDR2 FQGNSA. DNA of the CDR3: TGTGCCAGCAGCTTAGTGCTAGCGGGGCCCACAGATACGCAGTATTTT. This sequence encodes CASSLVLAGPTDTQYF.

A few counts support this clonotype. The genes are TRBV27 and TRBJ1-2; TRBD1 aligns across 8 bases. The V gene end was trimmed by 7 bases and the J gene end by 9 bases; junction bases not matched to a gene: 10. This CDR3 comprises 13 residues. Germline V gene sequence: CDR1 MNHEY, CDR2 SMNVEV (reference sequence). The CDR3 region has the DNA TGTGCCAGCACCGGTTCCGGGACAGGACGCTACACCTTC. This translates into CASTGSGTGRYTF.

This clonotype has only a few counts. This chain joins TRBV2 and TRBJ1-2, with D unclear. Trimming took off 5 bases at V and 4 bases at J, with 8 bases between the two ends. CDR1 SNHLY and CDR2 FYNNEI come from the germline V gene. This CDR3 is built from 12 residues. CDR3 DNA sequence: TGTGCCAGCAGTACAATGGGCTATGGCTACACCTTC. Its protein product is CASSTMGYGYTF.

The chain has TRBV3-1 and TRBJ2-5; tentatively, D is TRBD2 (5 bases). The CDR3 spans 12 residues. Germline loops: CDR1 LGHDT, CDR2 YNNKEL (reference sequence). V lost 3 bases, J lost 7 bases, and 9 bases lay in between. The CDR3 DNA is TGTGCCAGCAGCCATGATGCGGGGACCCAGTACTTC. This translates into CASSHDAGTQYF.

This clonotype came up a few times. V and J are TRBV5-4 and TRBJ2-3, with D possibly being TRBD1 or TRBD2 (6 bases each). The CDR3 is 14 amino acids. V was cut by 4 bases and J by 6 bases, with 15 bases left in between. CDR1 is SGHNT, CDR2 YYREEE, per germline (reference sequence). The CDR3 DNA reads as TGTGCCAGCAGCCCCGGGGGCATGTCGGATACGCAGTATTTT. This sequence encodes CASSPGGMSDTQYF.

This clonotype was seen more than once but under ten times. The chain joins TRBV5-1 to TRBJ2-7; D remains unclear. The length of the CDR3 is 15 residues. V was pared by 0 bases and J by 2 bases, with 12 bases between. Germline CDR1 and CDR2: SGHRS and YFSETQ. Here the CDR3 DNA reads TGCGCCAGCAGCTTGGGCAGGACCCAGGCCTACGAGCAGTACTTC. Protein product: CASSLGRTQAYEQYF.